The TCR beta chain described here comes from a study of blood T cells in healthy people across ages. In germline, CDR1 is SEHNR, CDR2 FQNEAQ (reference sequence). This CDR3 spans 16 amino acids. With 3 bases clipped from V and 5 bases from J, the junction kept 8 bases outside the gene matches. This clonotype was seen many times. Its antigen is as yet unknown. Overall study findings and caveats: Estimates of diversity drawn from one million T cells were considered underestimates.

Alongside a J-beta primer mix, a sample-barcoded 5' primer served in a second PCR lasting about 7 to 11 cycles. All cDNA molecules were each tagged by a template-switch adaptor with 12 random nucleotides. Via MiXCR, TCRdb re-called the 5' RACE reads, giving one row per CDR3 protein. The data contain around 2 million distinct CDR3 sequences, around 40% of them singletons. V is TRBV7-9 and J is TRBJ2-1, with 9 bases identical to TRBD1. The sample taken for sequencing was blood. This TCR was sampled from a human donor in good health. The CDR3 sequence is CASSFGRTGVHNEQFF. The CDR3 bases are TGTGCCAGCAGCTTTGGTCGGACAGGGGTTCACAATGAGCAGTTCTTC.